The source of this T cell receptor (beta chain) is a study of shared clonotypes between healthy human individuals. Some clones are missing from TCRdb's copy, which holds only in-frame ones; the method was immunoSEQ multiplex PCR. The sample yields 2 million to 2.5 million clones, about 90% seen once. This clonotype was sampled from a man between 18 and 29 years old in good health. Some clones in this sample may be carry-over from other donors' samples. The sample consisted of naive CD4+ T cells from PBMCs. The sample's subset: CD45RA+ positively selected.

The CDR3 DNA follows: TGTGCCAGCAGTTTTCTAGCGGGAACCTACGAGCAGTACTTC. It encodes CASSFLAGTYEQYF. The chain is built from TRBV28 and TRBJ2-7; 9 bases are a match to TRBD2. CDR3 size: 14 residues. Trimming removed 3 bases from V and 2 bases from J; junction bases left unmatched: 2. Germline lookup yields CDR1 MDHEN and CDR2 SYDVKM.